These 2 T cell receptor beta chains came from one sample sequenced in a study of blood T cell repertoires in COVID-19. The table came from immunoSEQ multiplex PCR; TCRdb's copy has only in-frame clones and leaves some out. The data show some 120,000 clones, around 88% seen once. What was sequenced was peripheral blood. The receptors come from a human donor in a cohort sampled during active COVID-19.

This chain joins TRBV28 and TRBJ1-5; perhaps TRBD1 as D (6 bases). Looked up from germline, CDR1 is MDHEN and CDR2 is SYDVKM. The V end lost 5 bases, the J end lost 0 bases, and 11 bases lay between the germline ends. The length of the CDR3 is 15 residues. DNA of the CDR3: TGTGCCAGCAGTGGACAGATCACTAGCAATCAGCCCCAGCATTTT. The encoded protein is CASSGQITSNQPQHF.

This clone was seen more than once but under ten times. The chain has TRBV5-1 and TRBJ1-1; 12 nucleotides align to TRBD1. This CDR3 is built from 14 residues. CDR1 SGHRS and CDR2 YFSETQ come from the germline V gene. The V and J ends lost 4 bases and 6 bases, in that order; junction bases with no gene match: 4. The CDR3 region has the DNA TGCGCCAGCAGCGGGGGACAGGGGGCTTCTGAAGCTTTCTTT. Translated: CASSGGQGASEAFF.